These T cell receptor beta chains were read from a single sample in a study of glioma-infiltrating T cells. TCRdb itself ran the multiplex PCR reads through MiXCR, one entry per CDR3 protein. The table lists around 140,000 distinct CDR3 sequences, about two fifths of them singletons. Sequenced sample: glioma tissue, nonneoplastic brain tissue, or PBMCs (not recorded which). Receptors were obtained from a human donor with low-grade glioma or glioblastoma, undergoing nonglioma brain surgery, or in good health (not recorded which). CDR3s include the opening cysteine and the closing phenylalanine or tryptophan. D genes are given only for firm matches. Clone size is stated in some rows and not others, as once, few, many or a class when expanded.

J gene,D gene,clone size,V gene,CDR3 DNA,CDR3 protein
TRBJ2-5,.,many,TRBV15,TGTGCCACCAGCAGAGACCAGAGAGAGACCCAGTACTTC,CATSRDQRETQYF
TRBJ2-5,.,.,TRBV6-2/TRBV6-3,TGTGCCAGCAGTTACGGGCAGGGGGGCCAAGAGACCCAGTACTTC,CASSYGQGGQETQYF
TRBJ2-3,.,.,TRBV20-1,TGCAGTGCTAGTCTAGGGACTGCTGCCACAGATACGCAGTATTTT,CSASLGTAATDTQYF
TRBJ2-7,.,.,TRBV6-1,TGTGCCAGCAGCCAAACAGGCCTGAGCTCCTACGAGCAGTACTTC,CASSQTGLSSYEQYF
TRBJ2-3,.,many,TRBV6-1,TGTGCCAGCAGCCCCAATTTAGTCACAGATACGCAGTATTTT,CASSPNLVTDTQYF
TRBJ1-4,.,.,TRBV28,TGTGCCAGCAGTTCACAGGGAGCAACTAATGAAAAACTGTTTTTT,CASSSQGATNEKLFF
TRBJ1-3,.,.,TRBV10-3,TGTGCCATCAGTGAGTCGGAGACGCGGGACACCATATATTTT,CAISESETRDTIYF
TRBJ1-2,.,.,TRBV27,TGTGCCAGCAGTCTAGGAGCGGGGAAAGGTGGCTACACCTTC,CASSLGAGKGGYTF
TRBJ1-2,.,.,TRBV7-2,TGTGCCAGCAGCTTCGGGAACAATAACTATGGCTACACCTTC,CASSFGNNNYGYTF
TRBJ2-7,.,.,TRBV7-9,TGTGCCAGCCGAGTCGAGGTAAACGACGAGCAGTACTTC,CASRVEVNDEQYF